This T cell receptor beta chain was retrieved from a study of cytomegalovirus exposure and HLA in healthy donors (TCRdb year 2017). In the study overall: An earlier analysis of 587 of the donors reported approximately 260 Gb of sequence data and 117 million unique TCR beta sequences obtained from 150 million to 200 million T cells. Approximately 310 gigabases of sequencing data and around 88 million unique TCR sequences made up an early release that covered some 640 HLA-typed donors. Of the 300 to 450 genotyped donors, about 80% fell in the genetic ancestry cluster associated with self-reported Caucasian donors. The aim of the study was to test whether cataloging public T cell receptors could identify signatures of past pathogen exposure. The T cell repertoires of 700 or so subjects were profiled by immunosequencing and related to cytomegalovirus serostatus. A separate validation cohort of some 130 different subjects was used in addition to the roughly 700-subject first cohort. The study combined high-throughput TCR immunosequencing, statistical association of individual TCRs with disease status, and machine learning to predict cytomegalovirus infection status. To study patterns of TCR occurrence, a later analysis re-analyzed previously published TCR beta repertoires from more than 550 donors and added high-resolution HLA genotyping. Rather than drawing on any new phenotypic data, the later analysis identified candidate immune exposures from TCR beta sequences and the way those sequences occurred across donors. An earlier analysis of 587 of the donors applied high-throughput TCR beta sequencing to assess whether each TCR beta V gene segment acted as functional or pseudogenic. Donor age, sex, ethnicity and CMV serostatus were collected together with the repertoire data. Genome-wide SNP genotypes for about 65% of the 666 donors were used in a later genetic analysis, which treated that subset as a discovery cohort. Every discovery cohort repertoire had been produced on one sequencing platform. HLA typing included class I and class II loci at four-digit resolution. The number of donors typed differed by locus, with roughly 629-640 for A, B, C, DRB1 and DQB1, roughly 550 for DQA1, nearly 610 for DPA1, and approximately 470 for DPB1. Because of strong linkage in the cohort, roughly 5 DR-DQ haplotypes were treated as single units for association and clustering. Across some 400 genotyped donors of the cohort, an average of about 240,000 unique TCR beta nucleotide sequences per donor were sequenced, and about a sixth of those sequences were non-productive.

What the study reported, not specific to this receptor: Some IMGT-functional V segments, including TRBV6-2 and TRBV6-3, could not be distinguished by the 87-base-pair reads and were therefore excluded. In this cohort, only TCR beta chains were sequenced, and detectable features were limited by the absence of alpha or paired-chain data. The presence/absence analyses assumed that sequencing depth was roughly uniform across donors, and that assumption may not be true. The classifier was reported to diagnose cytomegalovirus status with high specificity and sensitivity in both the original and validation cohorts. For the cohort, immune exposure information was limited to CMV serostatus. In vitro tests confirmed that a few of the cytomegalovirus-associated TCR beta chains recognize cytomegalovirus antigens. Correlated functional status among segregating V segments might be attributable to linkage disequilibrium, but an unknown experimental factor could not be ruled out. The study listed around 160 TCR beta chains as associated with cytomegalovirus. HLA typing was unavailable for some donors at each locus, so association tests used only the typed subset. While some public TCRs were present in many individuals, most TCR sequences turned up only very rarely across donors. Compared with the approximately 600-donor mean, donors in an Asian-associated ancestry cluster had fewer N-insertions in productive TCRs, according to a later genetic analysis. In a later analysis, some 17,000 TCR beta sequences were associated with specific HLA alleles at a false discovery rate of 0.05. In a later analysis, HLA-associated TCR beta chains were found to be more clonally expanded and to have lower generation probabilities than equally common non-associated chains. In a later analysis, most CMV-associated TCR beta chains were found to appear HLA-restricted, with HLA associations seemingly driven largely by CMV exposure. Approximately 16 rarely observed V segments, including chromosome 9 orphons, were excluded from the earlier analysis of about 610 of the donors because counts were too low. The sequencing pipeline was judged likely to have produced a cluster of highly shared sequence variants as a technical artifact. Assigning TCR associations to individual alleles was difficult when HLA alleles, especially DR and DQ, strongly co-occurred. An earlier analysis of around 600 of the donors showed that most TCR beta V segments appeared in productive rearrangements either about 90% or about 30% of the time, which broadly matched IMGT annotations. A further reported finding was that TCR beta sequences accurately predicted the HLA-A and HLA-B alleles for most subjects in the first cohort. According to the authors, the approach could potentially be generalized to other disease states and immunological phenotypes. In a later analysis, TCR association rates were found to vary across HLA loci, with the most associated TCRs seen for DRB1 alleles and the fewest for HLA-C alleles. A later genetic analysis associated a missense DCLRE1C variant with V-gene and J-gene trimming of TCR beta chains, and an independent cohort replicated the association. A later analysis reported that several top co-occurrence clusters appeared linked to parvovirus B19, influenza, CMV and Epstein-Barr virus.

The library came from the immunoSEQ multiplex PCR assay. The multiplex PCR relied on a mix of 60 forward primers for TCR Vbeta segments and 13 reverse primers for TCR Jbeta segments. The CDR3 region of rearranged TCR beta genes was amplified from genomic DNA by a multiplex PCR assay. On the Illumina HiSeq System, the amplified TCR beta libraries were sequenced as 87-base-pair reads. The paper's data handling went like this. In a later analysis, about 80 million unique TCR beta chains were counted across the approximately 620 repertoires, and around 11 million of these chains were shared by at least two donors. A nearest-neighbor algorithm error-corrected the raw reads and collapsed the reads into unique sequences, merging closely related sequences to remove PCR and sequencing errors. Alignment of CDR3 sequences to IMGT reference sequences was used to assign V, D and J gene segments. For a sequence to be retained, at least a six-nucleotide match to both a V gene segment and a J gene segment was required. A rearrangement counted as productive if the CDR3 had no stop codons and remained in frame with V and J, and every other rearrangement counted as non-productive. Following IMGT convention, CDR3 was defined as the stretch from the second conserved V-encoded cysteine to the conserved J-encoded phenylalanine. The earlier analysis of fewer than 700 of the donors excluded sequences that lacked an unambiguous match to a single V gene segment. In an earlier analysis of approximately 590 of the donors, a V segment was called functional when productive rearrangements were above 56.7%, and segregating when the standard deviation between donors exceeded 5%. A statistical classification framework was developed to diagnose cytomegalovirus status using the catalog of TCR beta chain sequences. In a later analysis, TCR nucleotide sequences were compared against IMGT/GENE-DB human TR gene sequences so that V and J genes could be assigned. Using the TCRdist pipeline, a later analysis assigned CDR3 sequences along with most-parsimonious VDJ recombination scenarios. In a later analysis, every TCR beta chain was defined by the combination of its CDR3 amino acid sequence and its V-gene family, and reads without a unique V-gene family were dropped. To address suspected cross-contamination and a sequencing artifact, a later analysis removed roughly 580 highly shared, low-generation-probability nucleotide sequences. In a later analysis, a clonal expansion index was calculated for each public chain from normalized within-repertoire ranks of inferred template counts. Generation probabilities in a later analysis came from a VDJ recombination model fitted to out-of-frame rearrangements, and those results were checked against IGoR. Hypergeometric tests were used in a later analysis to score TCR-TCR, TCR-HLA and TCR-CMV co-occurrence, with a repertoire-size bias correction applied to the TCR pairs. False discovery rates were estimated in a later analysis by permuting HLA or CMV assignments 20 times. In a later analysis, co-occurring TCRs were grouped with DBSCAN, and TCRdist sequence similarity was added when clustering was performed within HLA-allele-positive subsets. Repertoires with fewer than 30,000 or more than 120,000 public chains were left out of co-occurrence clustering, as were a handful of repertoires with anomalous nucleotide sharing. Imported from immuneACCESS, the table was reduced by TCRdb to in-frame sequences with V and J called. These copies leave out some clones; in studies compared against another copy, an unresolved V gene accounts for under half, and the cause of the remainder is not known. The DNA gave D and trimming, while V, J and clone size come from that table. The sample includes approximately 220,000 clones, with around 80% observed a single time. The top ten clones comprise roughly 0.62% of the sample.

The cohort comprised some 730 healthy bone marrow donors. All cohort members were sampled while nominally healthy, although unrecorded immune exposures were likely present. The donor tested CMV seronegative and was one of the 352 seronegative cohort members. Every donor gave a peripheral blood sample, and the peripheral blood mononuclear cells from that sample were used for TCR beta sequencing. Genomic DNA extraction from the blood cell samples was performed with the Qiagen DNeasy Blood Extraction Kit. The cysteine opens and the phenylalanine closes a CDR3 of 16 amino acids. Only the CDR3 DNA is retained, 48 bases long and in frame from the first base. The germline V gene sets CDR1 to SGHRS and CDR2 to YFSETQ. V is clipped by 0 bases and J by 4 bases, and the sequence between their germline boundaries is 16 bases long. Note on this clone: Its antigen is currently not known. Base quality data are lacking; no much larger clone is found one base away.

This receptor was identified in a man between 18 and 29 years old in good health and CMV-seronegative. Sequenced: PBMCs. The chain couples TRBV5-1 to TRBJ2-5; the D segment could be TRBD2, given 5 matching bases. The DNA is TGCGCCAGCAGCTTGGTCGTCGGGGTGGGCGGAGAGACCCAGTACTTC. Protein translation: CASSLVVGVGGETQYF.